The 8 T cell receptor beta chains below all came from one sample that was sequenced in a study of CD8+CD57+ T cells in acquired aplastic anemia. Genomic DNA provided the template from which TCR beta VDJ and CDR3 profiles were obtained. TCRdb re-derived calls from the reads in MiXCR, one entry per CDR3 protein. In the table there are around 250,000 distinct CDR3 sequences, around three fifths of which are singletons. Sequenced sample: sorted CD4+, CD8+, or CD8+CD57+ T cells (not recorded which) from PBMCs. Receptors originate from a human donor with severe aplastic anemia or a healthy control (not recorded which).

The sample holds many counts of this clonotype. The V call is TRBV27, the J call TRBJ2-3, with D hard to call. From germline, CDR1 is MNHEY and CDR2 SMNVEV (reference sequence). The CDR3 length is 11 residues. V dropped 8 bases and J dropped 6 bases, with 9 bases sitting between them. In DNA form, the CDR3 reads TGTGCCAGCCGCAGGTTTGATACGCAGTATTTT. Protein product: CASRRFDTQYF.

This clonotype was found many times. The J gene is TRBJ2-5, the V gene TRBV11-3, with D possibly TRBD2 on 6 matching bases. The ends were cut back, 1 base at V and 3 bases at J, with 12 bases in the middle. This CDR3 comprises 15 residues. The germline V gene encodes CDR1 SGHNT and CDR2 YENEEA. The CDR3 nucleotides read TGTGCCAGCAGCTTAGGTCGGGGGAGTGAAGAGACCCAGTACTTC. Protein: CASSLGRGSEETQYF.

The V and J genes are TRBV6-1 and TRBJ2-7, with TRBD1 identical over 10 bases. The CDR3 runs to 14 residues. V lost 5 bases and J lost 4; bases outside the gene matches: 5. CDR1 is MNHNS and CDR2 is SASEGT in the germline V gene. The CDR3 bases are TGTGCCAGCAGTAAAGACAGGGGGCTGTACGAGCAGTACTTC. It codes for CASSKDRGLYEQYF.

This clonotype was seen only a few times. One base away lies a much larger clone, so this may be a sequencing read error. The DNA for the CDR3 is TGCGCCAGCAGCCGGGGGGCCCAGGCCTACGAGCAGTACTTC. This sequence encodes CASSRGAQAYEQYF. The J gene is TRBJ2-7, the V gene TRBV4-3; D could derive from TRBD1 or TRBD2 (6 bases each). The CDR3 has 14 amino acids. The germline CDR1 and CDR2 sequences are LGHNA and YSLEER. Trimming removed 4 bases at V and 2 bases at J, with 12 bases between.

The V gene is TRBV7-9, the J gene TRBJ1-1; D unclear. This CDR3 has 14 residues. CDR1 SEHNR and CDR2 FQNEAQ come from the germline V gene (reference sequence). Trimming pared 5 bases from V and 0 bases from J, leaving 10 bases between. DNA of the CDR3: TGTGCCAGCAGCCCGGGTGGGATGAACACTGAAGCTTTCTTT. Translating gives CASSPGGMNTEAFF.

The gene calls are TRBV5-1 and TRBJ1-6; a possible D gene is TRBD1 (5 bases). Trimming stripped 0 bases from V and 10 bases from J, with 11 bases between. The CDR3 sequence is 14 residues long. Germline V gene lookup returns CDR1 SGHRS and CDR2 YFSETQ. The CDR3 DNA reads as TGCGCCAGCAGCTTGGTGCAGGGCCCCTCACCCCTCCACTTT. It codes for CASSLVQGPSPLHF. Drawing the rest from reference TRBV5-1 and TRBJ1-6, the complete variable domain is KAGVTQTPRYLIKTRGQQVTLSCSPISGHRSVSWYQQTPGQGLQFLFEYFSETQRNKGNFPGRFSGRQFSNSRSEMNVSTLELGDSALYLCASSLVQGPSPLHFGNGTRLTVT.

This clonotype is a singleton in its sample. The gene calls are TRBV6-4 and TRBJ1-6; 8 bases fit TRBD1. Germline V gene sequence: CDR1 MRHNA, CDR2 SNTAGT. V gave up 6 bases and J gave up 8 bases; unmatched junction bases: 6. CDR3 size: 14 residues. CDR3 in amino acids: CASSTGQGYSPLHF. CDR3 nucleotides: TGTGCCAGCAGCACCGGACAGGGTTATTCACCCCTCCACTTT.

The V call is TRBV7-9, the J call TRBJ2-7; TRBD2 might be the D (5 bases). Per germline, CDR1 SEHNR and CDR2 FQNEAQ (reference sequence). The CDR3 has 14 residues. V lost 5 bases and J 2 bases, leaving 13 bases between the germline ends. The CDR3 DNA is TGTGCCAGCAGCCCTCCCGGGAACACCTACGAGCAGTACTTC. It specifies CASSPPGNTYEQYF.